The source of this T cell receptor beta chain is a study of CD4 T cells in relation to SARS-CoV-2 and coronaviruses. Study-wide results and caveats: Samples before the pandemic and after infection were not matched within any donor.

Points on this clone: Its antigen remains unknown.

Unexposed donor CD4+ T cells date from about 2011-2019, before the COVID-19 pandemic. Assay: immunoSEQ multiplex PCR; the TCRdb copy retains only in-frame clones and omits some. The sample gives just under 65,000 clones, about 95% of which show up once; around 0.13% is in the top ten. The TCR sequence derives from a human donor in good health. Input material: naive CD4+ T cells from PBMCs. Subset of the sample: naive CD4+ T cells isolated by negative enrichment.

The CDR3 sequence is CASSLPGTGNTEAFF. The CDR3 region has the DNA TGCGCCAGCAGCCTCCCGGGCACGGGGAACACTGAAGCTTTCTTT. This chain joins TRBV5-1 and TRBJ1-1, with D hard to call. This CDR3 region has 15 residues. CDR1 and CDR2 from the germline V gene are SGHRS and YFSETQ. With 4 bases removed from V and 1 base from J, the gap between germline ends came to 14 bases.